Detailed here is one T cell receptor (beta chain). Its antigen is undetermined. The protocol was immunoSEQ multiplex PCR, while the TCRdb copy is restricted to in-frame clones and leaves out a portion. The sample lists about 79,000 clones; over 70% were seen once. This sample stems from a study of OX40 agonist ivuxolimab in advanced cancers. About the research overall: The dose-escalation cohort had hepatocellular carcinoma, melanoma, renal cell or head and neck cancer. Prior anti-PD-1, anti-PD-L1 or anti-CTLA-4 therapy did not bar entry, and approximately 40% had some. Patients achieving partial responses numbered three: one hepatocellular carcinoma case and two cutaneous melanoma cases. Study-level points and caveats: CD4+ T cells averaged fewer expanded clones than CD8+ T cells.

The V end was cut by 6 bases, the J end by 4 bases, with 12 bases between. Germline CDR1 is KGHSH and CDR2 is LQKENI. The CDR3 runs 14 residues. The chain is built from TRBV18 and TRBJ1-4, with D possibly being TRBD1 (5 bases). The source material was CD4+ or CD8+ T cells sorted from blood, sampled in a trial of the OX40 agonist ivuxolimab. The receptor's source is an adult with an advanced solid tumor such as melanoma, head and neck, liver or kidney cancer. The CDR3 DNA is TGTGCCAGCTCGGAGGGGCGGATTAATGAAAAACTGTTTTTT. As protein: CASSEGRINEKLFF.